These 10 T cell receptor beta chains originate from one sample sequenced in a study of neurological immune-mediated disorders. Regarding time point: longitudinal time-point 3. From the 5' RACE reads, TCRdb called clonotypes with MiXCR, one entry per CDR3 protein. The sample carries around 100,000 distinct CDR3 sequences, 10% to 12% recorded once. The sequencing sample was made of PBMCs. The receptors were sampled from a female donor with HTLV-1-associated myelopathy (HAM/TSP).

At least ten counts were recorded for this clonotype. J is TRBJ1-5 and V is TRBV4-2; possible D gene TRBD1, 6 bases. In germline, CDR1 is LGHNA, CDR2 YNFKEQ. Trimming took 0 bases from V and 0 from J, leaving 9 bases between them. This CDR3 spans 16 amino acids. CDR3 coding DNA: TGTGCCAGCAGCCAAGATCCAGGGGATAGCAATCAGCCCCAGCATTTT. Translating it yields CASSQDPGDSNQPQHF.

A few counts support this clonotype. A much larger clone differs from this one at a single base, so this may be a read error. This rearrangement joins TRBV12-3 or TRBV12-4 to TRBJ2-3, with a possible D match to TRBD2 (6 bases). Deletions cut 6 bases from V and 0 bases from J, with 13 bases between. This CDR3 is built from 15 residues. Here the CDR3 DNA reads TGTGCCAGCAGCCTATCTAGCGCGAGCACAGATACGCAGTATTTT. Encoded protein: CASSLSSASTDTQYF.

This clonotype was seen repeatedly, ten times or more. The chain couples TRBV20-1 to TRBJ1-5; the D gene is possibly TRBD1 (5 bases). Trimming pared 6 bases from V and 9 bases from J, leaving 21 bases between. Germline V CDR1 and CDR2: DFQATT, SNEGSKA (reference sequence). The length of the CDR3 is 14 residues. The CDR3 region has the DNA TGCAGTGCCACTCGCGCGGGGGGTCAGTCGCCCCAGCATTTT. Translated, it gives CSATRAGGQSPQHF.

This clonotype was found many times. V is TRBV20-1 and J is TRBJ1-2; TRBD1 is a possible D gene (5 bases). The V end was cut by 6 bases, the J end by 2 bases, with 13 bases between. Germline V gene lookup returns CDR1 DFQATT and CDR2 SNEGSKA (reference sequence). The CDR3 runs to 13 residues. CDR3 sequence (DNA): TGCAGTGCATGGGACGACGGGAACTATGGCTACACCTTC. It is translated as CSAWDDGNYGYTF.

This clonotype was observed at least ten times. The gene calls are TRBV4-2 and TRBJ2-7; D remains unclear. CDR1 LGHNA and CDR2 YNFKEQ come from the germline V gene. V lost 3 bases to trimming and J lost 2 bases, with 8 bases between them. The CDR3 loop spans 13 amino acids. The CDR3 loop is CASSHSGAYEQYF. As DNA, the CDR3 is TGTGCCAGCAGCCATTCAGGAGCCTACGAGCAGTACTTC.

This clonotype was recorded at least ten times. The chain recombines TRBV5-1 with TRBJ2-1; tentatively, D is TRBD1 (6 bases). V dropped 4 bases and J dropped 1 base, with 9 bases sitting between them. Germline loops: CDR1 SGHRS, CDR2 YFSETQ. The CDR3 has 14 amino acids. CDR3 in amino acids: CASSLQGSYNEQFF. In DNA form, the CDR3 reads TGCGCCAGCAGCCTACAGGGTTCCTACAATGAGCAGTTCTTC.

This clonotype has at least ten counts. The chain links TRBV5-1 to TRBJ2-1; D remains ambiguous. The CDR3 covers 14 residues. V lost 0 bases to trimming and J lost 0 bases, with 4 bases between them. Germline CDR1 SGHRS, CDR2 YFSETQ. The CDR3: CASSLVSSYNEQFF. CDR3 in DNA: TGCGCCAGCAGCTTGGTGAGCTCCTACAATGAGCAGTTCTTC.

On this clonotype itself: At one end the junction does not follow the germline gene, possibly because of a read error. The chain uses TRBV20-1 and TRBJ2-7, with D possibly matching TRBD1 (6 bases). Germline values: CDR1 DFQATT, CDR2 SNEGSKA (reference sequence). The CDR3 consists of 13 residues. CDR3 residues: CSAQTDSVDDQYF. For the CDR3, the DNA is TGCAGTGCCCAAACGGACAGTGTCGACGATCAGTACTTC.

This clonotype was found many times. The rearrangement uses TRBV5-6 and TRBJ2-7, with unresolved D. The CDR3 has 12 amino acids. V lost 4 bases and J lost 7, with 12 bases in between. Germline loops: CDR1 SGHDT, CDR2 YYEEEE. CDR3 in DNA: TGTGCCAGCAGCCCAACACCCGGGGAGCAGTACTTC. Encoded protein: CASSPTPGEQYF.

This clonotype appeared many times. The chain carries TRBV7-2 and TRBJ2-3; tentative D call: TRBD2 (7 bases). The CDR3 is 16 residues long. V was shortened by 2 bases and J by 0 bases, with 12 bases between the two germline ends. The V gene's germline CDR1 is SGHTA and CDR2 FQGNSA. The CDR3, as DNA: TGTGCCAGCAGCTTAAAAGGGGGGGTTAGCACAGATACGCAGTATTTT. Its translation is CASSLKGGVSTDTQYF.